This entry concerns a single T cell receptor (beta chain). This sample was included in a study of resident and recirculating memory T cells in vitiligo. This CDR3 has 12 residues. The germline V and J ends were trimmed by 5 bases and 12 bases, with 14 bases remaining between them. Germline-derived CDR1 and CDR2 are MDHEN and SYDVKM. Clones were read by immunoSEQ multiplex PCR, and TCRdb kept only the in-frame ones, dropping some. The table records around 76,000 clones, 90% to 95% of them present only once. Source material: blood. The source is a male donor with vitiligo. V and J are TRBV28 and TRBJ2-1; the D gene is possibly TRBD1 (6 bases). Written as DNA, the CDR3 is TGTGCCAGCAGTCTACGAGGACAGCGGCAGTTCTTC. This codes for CASSLRGQRQFF.